This T cell receptor (beta chain) originates from a study of T and B cells in COVID-19 patients. Across the whole study: Peripheral blood came from COVID-19 patients with active infection or after recovery. Recovered patients mostly had mild to moderate COVID-19 managed as outpatients. At median age roughly 35 years, recovered patients were younger than active-infection patients at just over 65. Overall study findings and caveats: Early severe-case samples and blood from mildly ill patients during symptoms were in short supply.

Germline CDR1 KGHSH, CDR2 LQKENI. J gave up 5 bases and V 1 base, and 13 bases lay outside the gene matches. CDR3 length equals 18 residues. This clonotype was picked up a small number of times. Its target is unknown. From blood, roughly 220-550 ng of genomic DNA served as TRB template. TRB rearrangements were amplified by multiplex PCR with BIOMED2 TRB-A/B primers. TCRdb re-called the multiplex PCR reads through MiXCR, storing one row per CDR3 protein. The table includes under 9,500 distinct CDR3 sequences, 28% detected once. This rearrangement joins TRBV18 to TRBJ1-1; 10 bases are shared with TRBD1. The sequencing sample was made of blood. The clonotype originates from a human donor who had recovered from COVID-19. The CDR3 here is CASSPLDGTGVKGTEAFF. In nucleotides, the CDR3 is TGTGCCAGCTCACCACTAGACGGGACAGGGGTAAAGGGGACTGAAGCTTTCTTT.